What follows are 20 T cell receptor beta chains derived from one specimen sequenced in a study of identical twins. Each CDR3 protein gets one entry after TCRdb re-called the 5' RACE reads with MiXCR. The sample lists more than 600,000 distinct CDR3 sequences, 15% to 20% occurring once. The data also belong to a second study, concerning T cells expressing NK-cell markers.

Source material: PBMCs. These receptors were obtained from a woman between 18 and 29 years old in good health.

CDR3 DNA sequence: TGTGCAGGGAGCAGTAACACTGAAGCTTTCTTT. Encoded protein: CAGSSNTEAFF. V is TRBV21-1 and J is TRBJ1-1. TRBV21-1 is deemed a pseudogene. The CDR3 consists of 11 residues.

A few counts support this clonotype. The chain combines TRBV12-3 or TRBV12-4 with TRBJ2-3; 9 bases fit TRBD2. V shed 7 bases, J shed 1 base, and the junction held 6 bases outside the gene matches. The CDR3 consists of 15 residues. This CDR3 reads CASNLSGGRTDTQYF. CDR3 sequence (DNA): TGTGCCAGCAACCTTAGCGGGGGCCGCACAGATACGCAGTATTTT.

Only a few counts were recorded for this clonotype. The chain is built from TRBV12-3 or TRBV12-4 and TRBJ2-1, with TRBD1 as a possible D gene (5 bases). The germline V and J ends were trimmed by 6 bases and 0 bases, with 15 bases remaining between them. This CDR3 has 16 residues. CDR3 protein: CASRDSRGSSYNEQFF. CDR3 nucleotide sequence: TGTGCCAGCAGGGATTCTAGGGGTAGCTCCTACAATGAGCAGTTCTTC.

The chain joins TRBV6-5 to TRBJ2-1; 7 bases map to TRBD2. Germline CDR1 MNHEY, CDR2 SVGAGI. The CDR3 loop spans 16 amino acids. Trimming cost V 0 bases and J 7 bases; bases outside gene matches: 9. The CDR3 nucleotides are TGTGCCAGCAGTTACTCAGGGGCGGGAGTAGAAAATGAGCAGTTCTTC. Encoded protein: CASSYSGAGVENEQFF.

This clonotype was picked up one time. The DNA of the CDR3 is TGTGCCAGTAGTATTAATAGTTTTCTTAACATTCAGTACTTC. It yields the protein CASSINSFLNIQYF. The chain combines TRBV19 with TRBJ2-4; D is undetermined. The CDR3 extends over 14 amino acids. Germline lookup yields CDR1 LNHDA and CDR2 SQIVND (reference sequence). The ends were cut back, 3 bases at V and 7 bases at J, with 13 bases in the middle.

The rearrangement uses TRBV12-5 and TRBJ2-1; 9 bases align to TRBD2. Trimming took 6 bases from V and 10 from J; bases not matched to a gene: 19. Germline V gene data show CDR1 as LGHNT and CDR2 as FRNRAP. The CDR3 runs 17 residues. CDR3 sequence (DNA): TGTGCTAGTGGAACTCAGTTAGCGGGAGCTTACTTCCGCGAGCAGTTCTTC. Translated, it gives CASGTQLAGAYFREQFF.

The chain employs TRBV20-1 and TRBJ2-5, with D possibly being TRBD1 or TRBD2 (6 bases each). This CDR3 comprises 13 residues. With 3 bases removed from V and 4 bases from J, the gap between germline ends came to 12 bases. CDR1 is DFQATT, CDR2 SNEGSKA, per germline (reference sequence). The CDR3 loop is CSASKGGGETQYF. The CDR3 nucleotides are TGCAGTGCTAGTAAGGGGGGCGGAGAGACCCAGTACTTC.

In this sample, this clonotype turned up a few times. J is TRBJ1-2 and V is TRBV6-1, with a tentative D call TRBD1 (5 bases). The ends were cut back, 6 bases at V and 1 base at J, with 9 bases in the middle. There are 13 residues in the CDR3. CDR1 is MNHNS, CDR2 SASEGT, per germline. CDR3 coding DNA: TGTGCCAGCAGCCGGGACTTTAACTATGGCTACACCTTC. Encoded protein: CASSRDFNYGYTF.

Only a few counts were recorded for this clonotype. The chain joins TRBV5-1 to TRBJ2-1, with D possibly matching TRBD1 (6 bases). CDR3 length: 13 amino acids. CDR1 is SGHRS and CDR2 is YFSETQ in the germline V gene. The V gene lost 1 base and the J gene lost 10 bases, with 12 bases spanning the gap. The CDR3 coding sequence is TGCGCCAGCAGCTTGAACCCTCAGGGGGAGCAGTTCTTC. Its translation: CASSLNPQGEQFF.

DNA for the CDR3: TGTGCCAGCAGCCCCTCCCTTGGACAGGGGGCGAACTATGGCTACACCTTC. Residues: CASSPSLGQGANYGYTF. This chain links TRBV7-9 with TRBJ1-2, with 11 bases aligning to TRBD1. CDR3 length equals 17 residues. Per germline, CDR1 SEHNR and CDR2 FQNEAQ (reference sequence). V shed 5 bases, J shed 2 bases, and the junction held 10 bases outside the gene matches. The full variable domain, completed using reference TRBV7-9 and TRBJ1-2, is DTGVSQNPRHKITKRGQNVTFRCDPISEHNRLYWYRQTLGQGPEFLTYFQNEAQLEKSRLLSDRFSAERPKGSFSTLEIQRTEQGDSAMYLCASSPSLGQGANYGYTFGSGTRLTVV.

This clonotype has just a few counts. A read error may account for a junction end that differs from germline. This chain joins TRBV20-1 and TRBJ2-1; D remains unclear. Looked up from germline, CDR1 is DFQATT and CDR2 is SNEGSKA (reference sequence). The CDR3 loop spans 12 amino acids. This chain's CDR3 is CSALDLPNQQFF. CDR3 nucleotide sequence: TGCAGTGCTTTGGACCTACCCAATCAGCAGTTCTTC.

A few counts support this clonotype. V gene TRBV12-3 or TRBV12-4 combines with J gene TRBJ2-7; the match to TRBD2 covers 8 bases. Trimming removed 6 bases from V and 0 bases from J; junction bases left unmatched: 7. The CDR3 contains 15 residues. CDR3 bases: TGTGCCAGCAGGGGTCTAGCGGGCCCCTCCTACGAGCAGTACTTC. The encoded protein is CASRGLAGPSYEQYF.

This chain uses TRBV2 with TRBJ1-1; perhaps TRBD1 as D (5 bases). The germline V and J ends were trimmed by 8 bases and 10 bases, with 14 bases remaining between them. The CDR3 runs 11 residues. Germline V gene lookup returns CDR1 SNHLY and CDR2 FYNNEI. Here the CDR3 DNA reads TGTGCCAGCCATGGGGCCGGGGGAGCTTTCTTT. As protein: CASHGAGGAFF.

This clonotype was counted a few times. The J gene is TRBJ1-1, the V gene TRBV6-1, with D unresolved. The V end lost 8 bases, the J end lost 10 bases, and 8 bases lay between the germline ends. This CDR3 region has 9 residues. Germline CDR1 MNHNS, CDR2 SASEGT. This chain's CDR3 is CASVGGAFF. For the CDR3, the DNA is TGTGCCAGCGTCGGTGGAGCTTTCTTT.

This chain connects TRBV7-3 to TRBJ2-5; D is ambiguous. This CDR3 has 13 amino acids. Trimming stripped 4 bases from V and 4 bases from J, with 10 bases between. In germline, CDR1 is SGHTA, CDR2 FQGTGA. CDR3 residues: CASSSQMGETQYF. The CDR3 nucleotides read TGTGCCAGCAGCTCCCAGATGGGAGAGACCCAGTACTTC.

This clonotype was picked up one time. The chain is built from TRBV4-3 and TRBJ2-5, with 8 nucleotides matching TRBD1. Per germline, CDR1 LGHNA and CDR2 YSLEER. Trimming cost V 6 bases and J 5 bases; bases outside gene matches: 11. CDR3 length: 15 residues. CDR3 sequence: CASSPGQGAGETQYF. Here the CDR3 DNA reads TGCGCCAGCAGTCCGGGGCAGGGGGCAGGGGAGACCCAGTACTTC.

This chain joins TRBV9 and TRBJ2-1; TRBD2 matches 9 bases. Germline V CDR1 and CDR2: SGDLS, YYNGEE. The CDR3 loop spans 18 amino acids. With 0 bases clipped from V and 8 bases from J, the junction kept 15 bases outside the gene matches. The CDR3 sequence is CASSVEVSSGTYLDEQFF. Written as DNA, the CDR3 is TGTGCCAGCAGCGTAGAAGTATCTAGCGGGACTTATTTGGATGAGCAGTTCTTC.

The chain is built from TRBV4-2 and TRBJ2-1, with TRBD2 matching over 10 bases. The CDR3 is 16 amino acids. Germline trimming cut 1 base from V and 7 bases from J; bases unmatched to any gene: 7. Germline CDR1 is LGHNA and CDR2 is YNFKEQ. This CDR3 reads CASSQAYTSGVNEQFF. The CDR3 region has the DNA TGTGCCAGCAGCCAAGCCTACACTAGCGGGGTAAATGAGCAGTTCTTC.

The chain is built from TRBV5-1 and TRBJ1-1; TRBD1 might be the D (6 bases). Germline assignment: CDR1 SGHRS and CDR2 YFSETQ. V lost 2 bases and J 4 bases, leaving 15 bases between the germline ends. The CDR3 is made up of 15 amino acids. The CDR3 region is CASSFHSQGTTEAFF. For the CDR3, the DNA is TGCGCCAGCAGCTTCCACTCTCAGGGGACCACTGAAGCTTTCTTT.

The rearrangement links TRBV9 to TRBJ2-7; the D gene is possibly TRBD1 (8 bases). Trimming shortened V by 4 bases and J by 9 bases, and 23 bases separated the two germline ends. The V gene's germline CDR1 is SGDLS and CDR2 YYNGEE. The CDR3 is 15 amino acids. CDR3 DNA sequence: TGTGCCAGCAGCCAGGGGGCTAGCGGAGCCACGATGCAGTACTTC. Translation: CASSQGASGATMQYF.